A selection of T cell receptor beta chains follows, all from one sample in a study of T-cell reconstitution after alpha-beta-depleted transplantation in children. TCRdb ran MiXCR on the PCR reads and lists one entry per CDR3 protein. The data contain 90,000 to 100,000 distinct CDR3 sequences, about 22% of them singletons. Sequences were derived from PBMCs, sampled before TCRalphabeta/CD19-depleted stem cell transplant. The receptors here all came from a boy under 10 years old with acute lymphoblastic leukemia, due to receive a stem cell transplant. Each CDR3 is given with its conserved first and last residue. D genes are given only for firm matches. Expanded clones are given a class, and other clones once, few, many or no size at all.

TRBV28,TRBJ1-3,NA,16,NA,TGTGCCAGCAGTCCCCTACCCGGACAGTCTGGAAACACCATATATTTT,CASSPLPGQSGNTIYF
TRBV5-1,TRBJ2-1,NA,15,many,TGCGCCAGCAGCTTGGGGGGAACAGTCTACAATGAGCAGTTCTTC,CASSLGGTVYNEQFF
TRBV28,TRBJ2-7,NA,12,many,TGTGCCAGCAGTCCCCCCGCCTACGAGCAGTACTTC,CASSPPAYEQYF
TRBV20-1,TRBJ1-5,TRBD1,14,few,TGCAGTGCGGACACAGGGGGCTGGGATCAGCCCCAGCATTTT,CSADTGGWDQPQHF
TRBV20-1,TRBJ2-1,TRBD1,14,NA,TGCAGTGCACCGGGACAGGGGAGTTTAAATGAGCAGTTCTTC,CSAPGQGSLNEQFF
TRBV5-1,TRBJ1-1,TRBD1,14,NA,TGCGCCAGCAGCATGACAGGGGGCGCGGTTGAAGCTTTCTTT,CASSMTGGAVEAFF
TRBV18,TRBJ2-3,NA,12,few,TGTGCCAGCTCACCTCAGGGGGATACGCAGTATTTT,CASSPQGDTQYF
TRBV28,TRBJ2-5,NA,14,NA,TGTGCCAGCAGAAGGGGCAGGGGCCAAGAGACCCAGTACTTC,CASRRGRGQETQYF
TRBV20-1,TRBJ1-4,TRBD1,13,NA,TGCAGTGCTCCGACAGGGAGAAATGAAAAACTGTTTTTT,CSAPTGRNEKLFF
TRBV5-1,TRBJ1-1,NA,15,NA,TGCGCCAGCACCCAGAGGTGGGGGGATTGGTCTGAAGCTTTCTTT,CASTQRWGDWSEAFF
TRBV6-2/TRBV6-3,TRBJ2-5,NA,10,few,TGTGCCAGCAGTAAAGAGACCCAGTACTTC,CASSKETQYF
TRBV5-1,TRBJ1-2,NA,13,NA,TGCGCCAGCAGCTTGGTGGAGAGCAATGGCTACACCTTC,CASSLVESNGYTF
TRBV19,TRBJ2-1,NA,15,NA,TGTGCCAGTAGTATCCTAGGGACTTGGAGCAGTGAGCAGTTCTTC,CASSILGTWSSEQFF
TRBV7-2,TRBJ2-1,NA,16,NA,TGTGCCAGCAGCCTACCCAGCGGAGGGTACTACAATGAGCAGTTCTTC,CASSLPSGGYYNEQFF
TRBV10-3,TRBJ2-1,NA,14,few,TGTGCCACCCGACTAGAAGGGGATATGGATGAGCAGTTCTTC,CATRLEGDMDEQFF
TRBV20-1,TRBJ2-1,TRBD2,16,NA,TGCAGTGCTAGGGGCAGGACTAGCGGGAGACTCAATGAGCAGTTCTTC,CSARGRTSGRLNEQFF
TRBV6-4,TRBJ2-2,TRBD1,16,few,TGTGCCAGCAGTAGCTCCACAGGGGAGAACACCGGGGAGCTGTTTTTT,CASSSSTGENTGELFF
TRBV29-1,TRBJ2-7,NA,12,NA,TGCAGCGTTGAAGATGGAGGACTCGAGCAGTACTTC,CSVEDGGLEQYF